This TCR beta chain was recovered during a study of T cells after yellow fever vaccination. Study at large: With SMART-Seq v4 Ultra Low Input, the fractions containing low cell numbers were prepared. Whole-study results and caveats: Primary-vaccination clones mostly resurfaced post-booster (about 96% CD4, roughly 90% CD8).

A process of 5'RACE template switching, which added a universal primer site and UMIs, was used to make TCR cDNA. A single record per CDR3 protein comes from TCRdb applying MiXCR to the 5' RACE reads. The sample has about 25,000 distinct CDR3 sequences; 5.5% are singletons. This clonotype was seen at least ten times. Germline V lookup: CDR1 LNHNV, CDR2 YYDKDF (reference sequence). The CDR3 contains 14 residues. V shed 4 bases and J shed 5 bases, with 14 bases lying between them. The TCR sequence derives from a young man who received the YFV17D yellow fever vaccine. Source: PBMCs, either bulk or a sorted T-cell subset (CD4+, CD8+, memory, or dextramer-sorted; not recorded which), taken 15 days after the yellow fever booster vaccination. This chain links TRBV15 with TRBJ2-5, with TRBD2 as a possible D gene (7 bases). The CDR3 protein is CATSTRGGEETQYF. Here the CDR3 DNA reads TGTGCCACCAGCACCAGAGGGGGGGAGGAGACCCAGTACTTC.